Listed here are 14 T cell receptor beta chains from one sample, sequenced in a study of tissue T cells after allogeneic stem cell transplantation. This table comes from immunoSEQ multiplex PCR, and its TCRdb copy is limited to in-frame clones, with some not included. The sample shows some 28,000 clones, around 86% of them seen only once. The source material was blood, sampled before transplantation. The receptor source for this set is a woman aged 18-49 years who later had graft-versus-host disease after an allogeneic stem cell transplant.

The gene calls are TRBV14 and TRBJ1-2; 9 bases match TRBD1. The germline CDR1 and CDR2 sequences are SGHDN and FVKESK. The ends lost 3 bases at V and 4 bases at J; junction bases unmatched: 9. This CDR3 is 16 amino acids long. The CDR3 coding sequence is TGTGCCAGCAGCCAGATGACAGGGGGTCTTGGCTATGGCTACACCTTC. Translated, it gives CASSQMTGGLGYGYTF.

The chain has TRBV28 and TRBJ1-5, with a weak D call TRBD1 (5 bases). Germline V CDR1 and CDR2: MDHEN, SYDVKM. The V gene lost 8 bases and the J gene lost 0 bases, with 11 bases spanning the gap. This CDR3 has 14 residues. CDR3 residues: CASGGFYSNQPQHF. The DNA for the CDR3 is TGTGCCAGCGGGGGGTTCTATAGCAATCAGCCCCAGCATTTT.

The V gene is TRBV5-1, the J gene TRBJ1-2; 7 bases are shared with TRBD1. CDR3 length equals 14 residues. The junction had 11 bases not matched to a gene; V was cut back by 7 bases and J by 5 bases. Germline V CDR1 and CDR2: SGHRS, YFSETQ. The CDR3 DNA follows: TGCGCCAGCGGAATCCCGGCAGGGGGTTATGGCTACACCTTC. Translating it yields CASGIPAGGYGYTF.

J is TRBJ1-5 and V is TRBV5-8; TRBD1 might be the D (6 bases). The length of the CDR3 is 14 residues. The germline V gene encodes CDR1 SGHTS and CDR2 YDEGEE. Trimming removed 4 bases from V and 6 bases from J, with 14 bases in between. CDR3 nucleotides: TGTGCCAGCAGCATAACTGGGACACTTCAGCCCCAGCATTTT. Translation gives CASSITGTLQPQHF.

The genes are TRBV10-1 and TRBJ2-1; weak D call: TRBD2 (6 bases). The V and J ends lost 1 base and 4 bases respectively, with 14 bases between them. CDR3 length equals 16 residues. Germline CDR1 is WNHNN and CDR2 is SYGVQD (reference sequence). The chain's CDR3 is CASSEYTGEGYNEQFF. The CDR3 coding sequence is TGCGCCAGCAGTGAGTACACGGGAGAAGGGTACAATGAGCAGTTCTTC.

The chain's CDR3 is CSVSGGAANEKLFF. In DNA form, the CDR3 reads TGCAGCGTTTCAGGGGGCGCGGCTAATGAAAAACTGTTTTTT. This chain joins TRBV29-1 and TRBJ1-4; 8 nucleotides match TRBD1. Trimming took 5 bases from V and 3 from J; bases not matched to a gene: 5. The CDR3 extends over 14 amino acids. Germline V gene data show CDR1 as SQVTM and CDR2 as ANQGSEA.

This clone has a handful of counts. The V gene is TRBV27, the J gene TRBJ2-1; 9 bases fit TRBD2. Germline trimming cut 8 bases from V and 6 bases from J; bases unmatched to any gene: 8. This CDR3 region has 14 residues. CDR1 and CDR2 from the germline V gene are MNHEY and SMNVEV (reference sequence). The CDR3 DNA sequence: TGTGCCAGCGGCGTTAGGCGGGGGGGCAATGAGCAGTTCTTC. Protein product: CASGVRRGGNEQFF.

This chain uses TRBV14 with TRBJ1-1, with unresolved D. From germline, CDR1 is SGHDN and CDR2 FVKESK. V lost 0 bases to trimming and J lost 4 bases, with 6 bases between them. CDR3 length: 13 amino acids. The CDR3 is CASSQDWGTEAFF. The CDR3, as DNA: TGTGCCAGCAGCCAAGATTGGGGCACTGAAGCTTTCTTT.

The V call is TRBV20-1, the J call TRBJ1-2; D is unresolved. V was pared by 5 bases and J by 8 bases, with 12 bases between. Germline loops: CDR1 DFQATT, CDR2 SNEGSKA (reference sequence). CDR3 length equals 11 residues. CDR3 region: CSAPVGVGYTF. CDR3 nucleotides: TGCAGTGCTCCCGTTGGGGTCGGCTACACCTTC.

The V call is TRBV5-1, the J call TRBJ1-1; D is undetermined. In germline, CDR1 is SGHRS, CDR2 YFSETQ. The CDR3 totals 13 residues. V lost 3 bases and J lost 5, with 11 bases in between. The CDR3 coding sequence is TGCGCCAGCAGCTCCCACCCGGGGACTGAAGCTTTCTTT. It codes for CASSSHPGTEAFF.

This clone came up a few times. The CDR3 nucleotides are TGTGCCAGCAGCACCGGGACACTCGATCAGCCCCAGCATTTT. Residues: CASSTGTLDQPQHF. The V gene is TRBV11-2, the J gene TRBJ1-5; tentatively, D is TRBD1 (6 bases). Looked up from germline, CDR1 is SGHAT and CDR2 is FQNNGV. The CDR3 is made up of 14 amino acids. V was trimmed by 5 bases and J by 5 bases, leaving 13 bases between them.

This clone was found a few times. The J gene is TRBJ2-2, the V gene TRBV25-1, with D uncertain. CDR3 size: 12 residues. Trimming shortened V by 4 bases and J by 5 bases, and 5 bases separated the two germline ends. The germline V gene has CDR1 MGHDK and CDR2 SYGVNS. This CDR3 reads CASSGGTGELFF. The CDR3 DNA reads as TGTGCCAGCAGTGGTGGGACCGGGGAGCTGTTTTTT.

This chain uses TRBV11-2 with TRBJ1-4; weak D call: TRBD1 (6 bases). Deletions cut 0 bases from V and 10 bases from J, with 15 bases between. In germline, CDR1 is SGHAT, CDR2 FQNNGV. The CDR3 runs 15 residues. For the CDR3, the DNA is TGTGCCAGCAGCTTAGATGGTACAGGGAGTGGAAAACTGTTTTTT. Amino acid sequence: CASSLDGTGSGKLFF.

V gene TRBV3-1 (or the pseudogene TRBV3-2) combines with J gene TRBJ1-1, with no clear D. The CDR3 is 14 residues long. V shed 3 bases and J shed 4 bases, with 12 bases lying between them. CDR1 and CDR2 (germline): LGHDT, YNNKEL (reference sequence). The CDR3 nucleotides read TGTGCCAGCAGCCAGCCGGGGAAGGTCACTGAAGCTTTCTTT. Translation gives CASSQPGKVTEAFF.